This T cell receptor beta chain was recovered during a study of T cells in Graves' hyperthyroidism and ophthalmopathy (dated by TCRdb to 2018 to 2020). For the wider study: Peripheral blood was sampled at the time of initial diagnosis, prior to any treatment. Prospective prediction of ophthalmopathy was tested in an independent validation cohort consisting of some 18 hyperthyroidism patients and around 16 patients who later progressed to ophthalmopathy. In about 6 Graves' hyperthyroidism patients, the study also compared T-cell repertoires from thyroid tissue with T-cell repertoires from blood. Once sampling was done, hyperthyroidism patients were given methimazole at a starting dose of 30 mg daily, whereas ophthalmopathy patients were given high-dose intravenous methylprednisolone. To identify distinguishing TCR V-J signatures, a discovery cohort of some 100 patients was used, comprising fewer than 45 with Graves' ophthalmopathy and some 57 with stable Graves' hyperthyroidism. The paper reports TCR Vbeta CDR3 sequencing of approximately 130 peripheral blood samples: approximately 41 ophthalmopathy, under 85 hyperthyroidism and around 17 progressor patients. The approximately 100 discovery patients were divided at random into training and test sets in a 7:3 ratio.

Study-wide findings and limitations: No statistical method was used to fix the sample size in advance, and group allocation was not hidden from the investigators. In cross-validation, a model built on a 13 V-J signature told ophthalmopathy apart from stable hyperthyroidism with 87.88% sensitivity and around 83% specificity, and in testing the same model reached 80%/75%. Blood samples also contained most of the expanded thyroid clonotypes (frequency above 0.001), which suggests that blood repertoires may reflect thyroid immune responses. In validation, the model predicted progression to ophthalmopathy with around 71% sensitivity and around 72% specificity, a median of around six months before onset.

Stable Graves' hyperthyroidism was defined as the absence of progression to ophthalmopathy over 18 months of follow-up. Hyperthyroidism patients were aged 18 to 65 years and newly diagnosed, with disease duration of less than 2 months. Exclusion was applied to patients with uncontrolled infections, other autoimmune diseases, pregnancy or lactation. Diagnoses were established on the basis of clinical symptoms, serum thyroxine and TRAb, thyroid ultrasound, and orbital computed tomography. PBMCs were isolated from about 9 ml of fresh peripheral blood by Ficoll-Paque density gradient centrifugation. Total RNA was extracted using Trizol reagent, and RNA quality was assessed on an Agilent 2100 Bioanalyzer. With respect to this clonotype: Its antigen has not been determined. No base-level quality is on record; no much larger clone is a single base apart.

The CDR3 contains 18 residues, cysteine and phenylalanine counted. Of the read, only the CDR3 DNA is kept; its 54 bases are in frame from base 1. The germline V gene sets CDR1 to SGHAT and CDR2 to FQNNGV. At the junction V is shortened by 8 bases and J by 3 bases; bases outside the gene matches: 15. The TCR beta CDR3 regions were amplified from RNA transcripts. The first round of RT-PCR for the TCR CDR3 was performed with the HTBI primer set and the Qiagen OneStep RT-PCR kit. Libraries were constructed in a second round of multiplex PCR, after which size selection and purification were carried out. The libraries were sequenced on an Illumina HiSeq2000 using paired-end 100 bp reads. Turning to the authors' computational methods: SOAPnuke was used to process the raw data, throwing out any read that contained adapters or uncalled bases, had a mean Phred below 15, or lacked an exact constant-primer or identifier match. High-quality paired reads were merged with COPE v1.2.5, and unique nucleotide sequences were defined as clonotypes. Clonotypes were aligned to IMGT TRBV, TRBD and TRBJ reference segments using MiTCR v1.1. The analysis was restricted to V-J combinations with a frequency above 0.0001, which together covered 99.2% of the repertoires. The TCS score was defined as the ratio of F50 (clonal expansion) to E x V (chaos), calculated using BLOSUM62-based TCRdist between CDR3 peptides within each V-J. Welch's t-statistics and random forest reduced fewer than 600 V-J features to roughly 13, which were used in a naive Bayes classifier (R e1071). TCRdb reworked the public reads: Q25 trimming with fastp, MiXCR clone assembly, productive beta chains retained. Records with the same CDR3 protein are collapsed into one entry carrying the most frequent genes and DNA. TCRdb, not the authors, supplied the V and J calls. Here the sample has hundreds of thousands of distinct CDR3 sequences; approximately 15% occur a single time. 10% of the sample rests with the top ten.

The rearranged segments are TRBV11-2 and TRBJ2-4, with 11 central nucleotides matching TRBD2. This receptor was identified in a woman between 18 and 29 years old with Graves' hyperthyroidism. Sequences were obtained from blood. CDR3 protein: CASRPGGLAERSKNIQYF. The DNA sequence is as follows: TGTGCCAGCCGCCCGGGGGGACTAGCGGAAAGGAGCAAAAACATTCAGTACTTC.